This T cell receptor beta chain was sequenced for a study of molecular identifiers for immune sequencing clone quantification. Between roughly 19,000 and 1,100,000 sorted cells, with 10%, 30% or 50% RNA, yielded naive CD8 libraries. Trimming took 2 bases from V and 10 from J; bases not matched to a gene: 11. Germline values: CDR1 LNHNV, CDR2 YYDKDF (reference sequence). The CDR3 totals 15 residues. TCRdb re-called the PCR reads through MiXCR, storing one row per CDR3 protein. The sample lists some 590,000 distinct CDR3 sequences, about 25% occurring once. The chain has TRBV15 and TRBJ1-1; 9 bases are a match to TRBD1. Sequencing was carried out using naive CD8+ T cells from blood, with Jurkat cell RNA spiked in. Specified subset: FACS-sorted CD8+CD4-CCR7+CD45RA+ naive T cells. The source of this sequence is a human donor in good health. Some libraries in this study had Jurkat cell RNA spiked in. The CDR3 DNA reads as TGTGCCACCAGCAGACCACCCGGGACAGGGCCGACAGCTTTCTTT. Encoded protein: CATSRPPGTGPTAFF.